This entry lists 17 T cell receptor beta chains sequenced from one sample in a study of blood T cells in healthy people across ages. The second PCR ran about 6 to 11 cycles with a sample-barcoded 5' primer and J-beta primers. Via MiXCR, TCRdb re-called the 5' RACE reads, giving one row per CDR3 protein. The sample has about 680,000 distinct CDR3 sequences; over 45% are singletons. Sequencing was performed on blood. These receptors all stem from a woman aged 55-69 years in good health.

The chain recombines TRBV15 with TRBJ2-5, with unresolved D. Germline assignment: CDR1 LNHNV and CDR2 YYDKDF (reference sequence). V was clipped by 1 base and J by 2 bases, with 17 bases between them. The CDR3 has 17 residues. In DNA, the CDR3 is TGTGCCACCAGCAGAGGAGACCAAGCAGGCCTGCAAGAGACCCAGTACTTC. Its protein product is CATSRGDQAGLQETQYF.

This clonotype was counted between two and nine times. V gene TRBV6-6 combines with J gene TRBJ2-1; D is unclear. V was pared by 6 bases and J by 8 bases, with 11 bases between. Germline V gene lookup returns CDR1 MNHNY and CDR2 SVGAGI (reference sequence). This CDR3 comprises 12 residues. The CDR3 DNA sequence: TGTGCCAGCAGATACGACACCTATGAGCAGTTCTTC. Its protein product is CASRYDTYEQFF.

This chain links TRBV19 with TRBJ1-2, with 8 nucleotides matching TRBD1. V dropped 3 bases and J dropped 8; count of bases not matched to a gene: 8. The CDR3 contains 14 residues. Germline V lookup: CDR1 LNHDA, CDR2 SQIVND (reference sequence). The CDR3 DNA is TGTGCCAGTAGTATCCGGGACAGGACGGGGGGCTACACCTTC. It is translated as CASSIRDRTGGYTF.

The chain joins TRBV7-2 to TRBJ2-3; 7 nucleotides match TRBD1. The CDR3 totals 17 residues. Losses at the gene ends were 2 bases for V and 3 bases for J; bases not matched to a gene: 11. The germline CDR1 and CDR2 sequences are SGHTA and FQGNSA. The CDR3 reads CASSLRGRTGGTDTQYF. CDR3 nucleotides: TGTGCCAGCAGCTTAAGGGGCCGGACAGGTGGTACAGATACGCAGTATTTT. The full variable domain, rest sourced from reference TRBV7-2 and TRBJ2-3, is GAGVSQSPSNKVTEKGKDVELRCDPISGHTALYWYRQSLGQGLEFLIYFQGNSAPDKSGLPSDRFSAERTGGSVSTLTIQRTQQEDSAVYLCASSLRGRTGGTDTQYFGPGTRLTVL.

V and J are TRBV4-3 and TRBJ2-7; no clear D gene. V lost 1 base and J 8 bases, leaving 15 bases between the germline ends. Germline CDR1 is LGHNA and CDR2 is YSLEER. There are 14 residues in the CDR3. The DNA for the CDR3 is TGCGCCAGCAGCCAAGTGGTTGGACCTACCAAGCAGTACTTC. Encoded protein: CASSQVVGPTKQYF.

The rearrangement uses TRBV12-3 or TRBV12-4 and TRBJ2-1; 11 bases agree with TRBD2. Trimming at V came to 10 bases and at J to 6 bases, leaving 11 bases not matched to a gene. The length of the CDR3 is 15 residues. The CDR3, as DNA: TGTGCCATTCCCCTGGATGGGACTAGCGGCAATGAGCAGTTCTTC. Residues: CAIPLDGTSGNEQFF.

A few counts support this clonotype. V usage is TRBV29-1 and J usage is TRBJ2-5; D remains unclear. Germline-derived CDR1 and CDR2 are SQVTM and ANQGSEA. This CDR3 has 12 residues. V gave up 6 bases and J gave up 2 bases, with 10 bases separating them. Here the CDR3 reads CSVMSGQETQYF. The CDR3 coding sequence is TGCAGCGTGATGAGTGGGCAAGAGACCCAGTACTTC.

This sequence joins TRBV20-1 and TRBJ2-7; 10 bases line up with TRBD2. CDR3 size: 16 residues. V lost 6 bases, J lost 2 bases, and 13 bases stayed unmatched. Germline CDR1 is DFQATT and CDR2 is SNEGSKA (reference sequence). The CDR3 DNA reads TGCAGTGCATCACTAGCGGGACTCCAAAGAGCCTACGAGCAGTACTTC. Protein: CSASLAGLQRAYEQYF.

This clonotype turned up a few times. This sequence joins TRBV15 and TRBJ2-5, with D hard to call. Per germline, CDR1 LNHNV and CDR2 YYDKDF (reference sequence). The CDR3 consists of 13 residues. V was shortened by 1 base and J by 4 bases, with 7 bases between the two germline ends. CDR3 nucleotides: TGTGCCACCAGCAGAGGGGCCCCAGAGACCCAGTACTTC. Amino acids: CATSRGAPETQYF.

The J gene is TRBJ1-1, the V gene TRBV2; D uncertain. Per the germline V gene, CDR1 is SNHLY and CDR2 is FYNNEI. The CDR3 extends over 13 amino acids. With 6 bases removed from V and 1 base from J, the gap between germline ends came to 9 bases. CDR3 amino acids: CASRVEENTEAFF. As DNA, the CDR3 is TGTGCCAGCAGGGTCGAAGAGAACACTGAAGCTTTCTTT.

The chain uses TRBV20-1 and TRBJ2-5, with TRBD2 matching over 11 bases. Germline V gene lookup returns CDR1 DFQATT and CDR2 SNEGSKA (reference sequence). Trimming cost V 5 bases and J 4 bases; bases outside gene matches: 6. CDR3 length: 14 residues. CDR3 in DNA: TGCAGTGCTGGGCCGGGACTAGCGGTAGAGACCCAGTACTTC. Its translation: CSAGPGLAVETQYF.

The chain combines TRBV20-1 with TRBJ2-3; TRBD2 is a possible D gene (5 bases). V was trimmed by 0 bases and J by 8 bases, leaving 18 bases between them. CDR3 length: 15 residues. Germline values: CDR1 DFQATT, CDR2 SNEGSKA (reference sequence). The CDR3 bases are TGCAGTGCTAGAGATGAGGGCCGGCGCGCAGCTACGCAGTATTTT. Protein sequence: CSARDEGRRAATQYF.

V gene TRBV9 combines with J gene TRBJ2-1; the D is unclear. Per germline, CDR1 SGDLS and CDR2 YYNGEE. This CDR3 has 14 amino acids. V was clipped by 0 bases and J by 9 bases, with 13 bases between them. The CDR3 loop reads CASSVGSLGSEQFF. The DNA for the CDR3 is TGTGCCAGCAGCGTAGGATCGCTCGGTAGTGAGCAGTTCTTC.

The V call is TRBV28, the J call TRBJ1-6; a possible D gene is TRBD1 (5 bases). This CDR3 region has 16 residues. Germline V gene sequence: CDR1 MDHEN, CDR2 SYDVKM. Trimming stripped 4 bases from V and 7 bases from J, with 17 bases between. CDR3 sequence: CASSSTQGWRNSPLHF. In DNA form, the CDR3 reads TGTGCCAGCAGTTCGACCCAGGGCTGGCGCAATTCACCCCTCCACTTT.

The chain employs TRBV15 and TRBJ1-1; no clear D gene. Germline loops: CDR1 LNHNV, CDR2 YYDKDF (reference sequence). The V end lost 2 bases, the J end lost 0 bases, and 7 bases lay between the germline ends. The CDR3 runs to 14 residues. The CDR3 DNA follows: TGTGCCACCAGCAGAAACAAGATGAACACTGAAGCTTTCTTT. It yields the protein CATSRNKMNTEAFF.

This chain joins TRBV6-2 or TRBV6-3 and TRBJ2-4; 11 nucleotides agree with TRBD1. J lost 5 bases, V lost 5 bases, and 8 bases had no gene match. This CDR3 spans 16 amino acids. The germline gives CDR1 MNHEY, CDR2 SVGEGT. This CDR3 reads CASSRSGTGGENIQYF. For the CDR3, the DNA is TGTGCCAGCAGTCGCAGCGGGACAGGGGGGGAAAACATTCAGTACTTC.

This clonotype turned up a few times. This chain links TRBV27 with TRBJ2-7; D is ambiguous. Trimming stripped 5 bases from V and 2 bases from J, with 16 bases between. Germline V gives CDR1 MNHEY, CDR2 SMNVEV (reference sequence). This CDR3 region has 15 residues. The CDR3 reads CASSPRTRAPYEQYF. The CDR3, as DNA: TGTGCCAGCAGTCCGAGGACCAGAGCACCCTACGAGCAGTACTTC.